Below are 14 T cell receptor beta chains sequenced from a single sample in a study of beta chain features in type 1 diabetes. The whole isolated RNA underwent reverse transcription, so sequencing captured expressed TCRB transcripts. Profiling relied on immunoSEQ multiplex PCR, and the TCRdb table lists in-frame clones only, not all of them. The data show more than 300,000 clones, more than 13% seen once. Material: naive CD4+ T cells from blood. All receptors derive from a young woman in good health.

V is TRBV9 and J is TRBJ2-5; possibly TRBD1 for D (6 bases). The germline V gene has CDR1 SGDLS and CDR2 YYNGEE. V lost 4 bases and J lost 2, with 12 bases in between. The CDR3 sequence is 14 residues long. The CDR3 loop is CASSQGTDQETQYF. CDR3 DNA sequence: TGTGCCAGCAGCCAGGGGACGGATCAAGAGACCCAGTACTTC.

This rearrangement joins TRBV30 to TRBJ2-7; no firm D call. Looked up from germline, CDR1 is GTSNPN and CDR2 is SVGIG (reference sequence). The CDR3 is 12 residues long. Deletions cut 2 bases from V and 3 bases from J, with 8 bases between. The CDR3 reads CAWSRLGYEQYF. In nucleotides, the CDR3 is TGTGCCTGGAGTCGACTGGGCTACGAGCAGTACTTC.

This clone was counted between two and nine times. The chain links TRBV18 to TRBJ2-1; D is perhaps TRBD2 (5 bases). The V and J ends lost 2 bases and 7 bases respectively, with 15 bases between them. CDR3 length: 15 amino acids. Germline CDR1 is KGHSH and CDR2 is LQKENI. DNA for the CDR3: TGTGCCAGCTCACCAGAGGGTATTACGGTGAATGAGCAGTTCTTC. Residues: CASSPEGITVNEQFF.

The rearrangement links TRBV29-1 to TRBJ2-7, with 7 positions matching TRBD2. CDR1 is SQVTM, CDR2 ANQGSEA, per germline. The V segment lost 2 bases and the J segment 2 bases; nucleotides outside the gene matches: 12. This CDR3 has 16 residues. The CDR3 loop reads CSVENPRSSGTYEQYF. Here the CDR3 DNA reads TGCAGCGTTGAAAACCCACGATCTAGCGGCACCTACGAGCAGTACTTC.

The CDR3 coding sequence is TGTGCCAGCAGCGTACAGGACAGGGCGTACAATGAGCAGTTCTTC. It translates to CASSVQDRAYNEQFF. The chain carries TRBV9 and TRBJ2-1, with TRBD1 matching 8 bases. Germline V gene data show CDR1 as SGDLS and CDR2 as YYNGEE. CDR3 length: 15 amino acids. V shed 1 base, J shed 4 bases, and the junction held 4 bases outside the gene matches.

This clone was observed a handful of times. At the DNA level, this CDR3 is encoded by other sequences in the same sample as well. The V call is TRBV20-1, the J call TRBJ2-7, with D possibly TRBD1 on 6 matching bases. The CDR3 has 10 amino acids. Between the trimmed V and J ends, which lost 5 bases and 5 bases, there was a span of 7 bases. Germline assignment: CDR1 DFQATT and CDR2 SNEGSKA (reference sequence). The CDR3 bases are TGCAGTGCTCGGGACAACGAGCAGTACTTC. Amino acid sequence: CSARDNEQYF.

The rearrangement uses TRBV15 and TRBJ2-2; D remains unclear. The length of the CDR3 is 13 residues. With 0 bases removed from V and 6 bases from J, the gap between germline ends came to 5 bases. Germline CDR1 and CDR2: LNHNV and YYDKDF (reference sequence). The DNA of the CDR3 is TGTGCCACCAGCAGAGATCGAGCCGGGGAGCTGTTTTTT. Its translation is CATSRDRAGELFF.

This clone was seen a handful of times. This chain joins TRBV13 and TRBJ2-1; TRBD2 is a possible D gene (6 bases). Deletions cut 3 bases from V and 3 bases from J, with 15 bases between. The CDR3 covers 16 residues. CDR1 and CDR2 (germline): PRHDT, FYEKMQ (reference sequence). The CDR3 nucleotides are TGTGCCAGCAGCTTTAGACTAGTGAGGTTCTACAATGAGCAGTTCTTC. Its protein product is CASSFRLVRFYNEQFF.

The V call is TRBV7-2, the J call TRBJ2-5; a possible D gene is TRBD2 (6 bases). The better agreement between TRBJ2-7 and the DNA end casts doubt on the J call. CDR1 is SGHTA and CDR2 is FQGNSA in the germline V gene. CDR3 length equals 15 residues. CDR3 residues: CASSLALTSSYEQYF. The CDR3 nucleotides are TGTGCCAGCAGCTTAGCACTGACTAGCTCCTACGAGCAGTACTTC.

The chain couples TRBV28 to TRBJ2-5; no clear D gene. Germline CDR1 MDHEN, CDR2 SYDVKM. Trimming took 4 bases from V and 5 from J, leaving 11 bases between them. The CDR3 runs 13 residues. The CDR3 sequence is CASSYPTGETQYF. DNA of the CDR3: TGTGCCAGCAGTTACCCGACTGGGGAGACCCAGTACTTC.

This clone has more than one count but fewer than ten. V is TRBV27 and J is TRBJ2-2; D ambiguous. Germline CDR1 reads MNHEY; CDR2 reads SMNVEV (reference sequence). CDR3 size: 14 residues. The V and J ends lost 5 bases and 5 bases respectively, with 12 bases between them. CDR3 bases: TGTGCCAGCAGTCCGCCTATTCGAACCGGGGAGCTGTTTTTT. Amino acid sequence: CASSPPIRTGELFF.

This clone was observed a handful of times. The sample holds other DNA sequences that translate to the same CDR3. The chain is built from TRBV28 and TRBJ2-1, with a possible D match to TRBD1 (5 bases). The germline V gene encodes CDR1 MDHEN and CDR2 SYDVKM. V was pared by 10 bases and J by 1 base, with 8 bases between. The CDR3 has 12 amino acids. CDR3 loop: CATQGSYNEQFF. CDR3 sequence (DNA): TGTGCCACCCAGGGTTCCTACAATGAGCAGTTCTTC.

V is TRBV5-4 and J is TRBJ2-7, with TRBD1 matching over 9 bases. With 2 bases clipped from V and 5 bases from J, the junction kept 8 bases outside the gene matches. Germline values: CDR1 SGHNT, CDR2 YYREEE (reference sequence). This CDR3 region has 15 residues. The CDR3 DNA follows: TGTGCCAGCAGCTTAAAGACAGGGGGAAGTGACGAGCAGTACTTC. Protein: CASSLKTGGSDEQYF.

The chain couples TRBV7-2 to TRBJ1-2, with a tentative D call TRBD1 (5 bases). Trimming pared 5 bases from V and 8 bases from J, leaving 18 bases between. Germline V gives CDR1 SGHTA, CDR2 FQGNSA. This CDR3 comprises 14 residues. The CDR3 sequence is CASSPFDRARGYTF. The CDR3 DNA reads TGTGCCAGCAGCCCGTTCGACAGAGCCAGGGGCTACACCTTC.